Each of the 2 T cell receptor beta chains below was sequenced from the same sample in a study of T cell responses to AZD1222 COVID-19 vaccine. The data were produced by immunoSEQ multiplex PCR, yet TCRdb's version contains in-frame clones alone and is incomplete. The sample records 150,000 or so clones, approximately 92% being singletons. The material was peripheral blood, obtained 28 days after the second AZD1222 dose. These receptor sequences come from an adult who received the AZD1222 COVID-19 vaccine.

The chain carries TRBV9 and TRBJ2-1; D uncertain. Germline V gives CDR1 SGDLS, CDR2 YYNGEE. The ends were cut back, 3 bases at V and 6 bases at J, with 10 bases in the middle. The CDR3 loop spans 13 amino acids. CDR3 DNA: TGTGCCAGCAGCGGGTACGCCCTCAATGAGCAGTTCTTC. Translation gives CASSGYALNEQFF.

The chain carries TRBV28 and TRBJ1-2, with D tentatively TRBD1 (5 bases). V dropped 5 bases and J dropped 7 bases, with 11 bases sitting between them. This CDR3 contains 12 residues. The germline V gene encodes CDR1 MDHEN and CDR2 SYDVKM. This chain's CDR3 is CASSKQARGYTF. The CDR3 DNA follows: TGTGCCAGCAGTAAACAGGCGCGTGGCTACACCTTC.